Sequencing of this TCR beta chain was carried out in a study of T cells and Merkel cell carcinoma outcomes (TCRdb year 2020). About the investigation overall: The study examined the tumor T-cell repertoire together with T-cell density as predictors of clinical outcome in patients with Merkel cell carcinoma.

The germline V gene (reference sequence) sets CDR1 to GTSNPN and CDR2 to SVGIG. The CDR3 runs 13 amino acids, cysteine and phenylalanine included. Only the CDR3 portion is preserved as DNA: 39 bases, with reading frame beginning at the first base. Trimming takes 4 bases from V and 2 bases from J, and the germline ends sit 11 bases apart. Samples were obtained from patients with Merkel cell carcinoma. On this clone: The clone's antigen remains unknown. Base qualities are not provided; no much larger clone lies one nucleotide away.

The research as a whole found: Clinical outcomes in Merkel cell carcinoma patients were reported to be predicted by T-cell repertoire features combined with T-cell density.

Library preparation was by the immunoSEQ multiplex PCR assay. The table comes from immuneACCESS by way of TCRdb, which keeps in-frame sequences with V and J called. Part of the clones is missing from these tables; in studies checked, under half for an unresolved V gene and the rest for unknown reasons. Recorded for this sample are about 19,000 clones; around 80% of them occurred a single time. The ten largest clones represent approximately 3% of the sample. The rearrangement combines TRBV30 with TRBJ1-1; TRBD1 could be the D gene, as 6 bases match. The source is a human donor with Merkel cell carcinoma. Sequencing input: tumor tissue from Merkel cell carcinoma. CDR3 loop: CAWIGTPNTEAFF. DNA sequence: TGTGCCTGGATTGGGACACCCAACACTGAAGCTTTCTTT.